This T cell receptor beta chain was captured in a study of T cell repertoires in cytomegalovirus infection. Findings of the study overall: CMV carriers with the relevant HLA were identified by cumulative public TCR beta family frequency. The ex vivo response was dominated by HLA-C-restricted CMV-specific TCR beta clonotypes.

MiXCR was run by TCRdb on the reads, yielding one entry per CDR3 protein. Seen here are 600,000 to 800,000 distinct CDR3 sequences, approximately 24% observed once, and the top ten hold 6.5% to 10%. Germline assignment: CDR1 SNHLY and CDR2 FYNNEI. CDR3 length: 16 amino acids. The V gene end was trimmed by 8 bases and the J gene end by 5 bases; junction bases not matched to a gene: 13. This clonotype was seen a few times. Its antigen is not identified. The receptor was isolated from a human donor in good health (CMV status not recorded). Some clones in this sample may be carry-over from other donors' samples. Sequenced sample: CD8+ T cells from PBMCs. V and J are TRBV2 and TRBJ2-2, with 8 bases lining up with TRBD2. CDR3 sequence (DNA): TGTGCCAGCGCCCATCTCTGGGCTAGCGGGACCGGGGAGCTGTTTTTT. This sequence encodes CASAHLWASGTGELFF.